This T cell receptor beta chain was found in a study of T cells in Graves' hyperthyroidism and ophthalmopathy. Study background: Before treatment of any kind, peripheral blood was taken at initial diagnosis. Study findings and constraints: Most expanded thyroid clonotypes above 0.001 also appeared in blood.

TCR beta CDR3 regions were amplified from RNA. In the first-round RT-PCR of the TCR CDR3, the HTBI primer set was used. From the multiplex PCR reads, TCRdb called clonotypes with MiXCR, one entry per CDR3 protein. The data show about 250,000 distinct CDR3 sequences, about 25% seen once. Not enrolled were patients with uncontrolled infection, other autoimmune disease, pregnancy or lactation. Fresh peripheral blood, roughly 9.8 ml of it, supplied the PBMCs. CDR3 size: 12 residues. CDR1 is SQVTM and CDR2 is ANQGSEA in the germline V gene. V was cut by 7 bases and J by 2 bases, with 12 bases left in between. This clonotype was seen at least ten times. No antigen is known for it.

Sequenced input: blood. The TCR comes from a woman in her thirties or forties with Graves' ophthalmopathy. The chain combines TRBV29-1 with TRBJ2-7; D may correspond to TRBD1 or TRBD2 (5 bases each). CDR3 nucleotide sequence: TGCAGCGCGGGGACGGATCCCTACGAGCAGTACTTC. Protein product: CSAGTDPYEQYF.